One and the same sample provided the 28 T cell receptor beta chains below, sequenced in a study of T-cell memory formation after mild COVID-19 (dated by TCRdb to about 2021). The receptor library was made with 5' RACE. Sequencing was performed on an Illumina NovaSeq 6000. Using fastp trimming at Q25 and MiXCR clonotype assembly, TCRdb reanalyzed the public sequencing data and kept in-frame beta chains. Here each entry gathers all rows of one CDR3 protein and keeps the most common genes and DNA. Counted in this sample were around 310,000 distinct CDR3 sequences; 20% to 25% of them appeared once. Around 23% of the sample lies in the top ten. Sequencing input: PBMCs or a T cell subset sorted from them (not recorded which). These receptors all come from a man aged 18 to 30 who had mild COVID-19 (a few samples of this study predate the infection). The sample titles of this study are shuffled in the database, so cell type and time point are left out; the donor was told from shared clones.

This clonotype was detected a few times. The chain combines TRBV6-6 with TRBJ2-1; TRBD2 is a possible D gene (6 bases). The CDR3 length is 12 residues. In germline, CDR1 is MNHNY, CDR2 SVGAGI (reference sequence). Trimming stripped 8 bases from V and 9 bases from J, with 14 bases between. CDR3 region: CASGEAVGEQFF. The CDR3 region has the DNA TGTGCCAGCGGGGAGGCGGTCGGTGAGCAGTTCTTC.

The chain links TRBV29-1 to TRBJ2-7; 11 bases are shared with TRBD1. The CDR3 is 12 amino acids. Looked up from germline, CDR1 is SQVTM and CDR2 is ANQGSEA. V dropped 7 bases and J dropped 6; count of bases not matched to a gene: 5. In nucleotides, the CDR3 is TGCAGCGCCGGGACAGGGGGAAGCGAGCAGTACTTC. Translation gives CSAGTGGSEQYF.

The CDR3 loop reads CASRTSGLGETQYF. The CDR3 DNA reads TGTGCCAGCAGGACTTCGGGGCTGGGGGAGACCCAGTACTTC. The V call is TRBV7-9, the J call TRBJ2-5; either TRBD1 or TRBD2 may supply D (5 bases each). Deletions cut 6 bases from V and 5 bases from J, with 16 bases between. There are 14 residues in the CDR3. Germline loops: CDR1 SEHNR, CDR2 FQNEAQ (reference sequence). The full variable domain, with the rest looked up from reference TRBV7-9 and TRBJ2-5, is DTGVSQNPRHKITKRGQNVTFRCDPISEHNRLYWYRQTLGQGPEFLTYFQNEAQLEKSRLLSDRFSAERPKGSFSTLEIQRTEQGDSAMYLCASRTSGLGETQYFGPGTRLLVL.

This clonotype showed up many times. The chain carries TRBV7-8 and TRBJ1-5; 8 bases align to TRBD1. The CDR3 runs 18 residues. The trim removed 5 bases at V and 0 bases at J, leaving 12 bases unmatched. In germline, CDR1 is SGHVS, CDR2 FQNEAQ. In DNA form, the CDR3 reads TGTGCCAGCAGCCCCAGGGACAGGAGTGGATATAGCAATCAGCCCCAGCATTTT. Amino acid sequence: CASSPRDRSGYSNQPQHF.

This clonotype was observed a few times. The genes are TRBV3-1 and TRBJ2-1, with 8 bases matching TRBD2. Germline loops: CDR1 LGHDT, CDR2 YNNKEL (reference sequence). This CDR3 comprises 15 residues. Trimming at V came to 3 bases and at J to 7 bases, leaving 8 bases not matched to a gene. This chain's CDR3 is CASSQSSGGRNEQFF. Here the CDR3 DNA reads TGTGCCAGCAGCCAGTCGAGCGGGGGAAGGAATGAGCAGTTCTTC.

This rearrangement joins TRBV5-1 to TRBJ1-3; 9 bases align to TRBD1. CDR3 length: 15 residues. Germline-derived CDR1 and CDR2 are SGHRS and YFSETQ. Germline trimming cut 0 bases from V and 5 bases from J; bases unmatched to any gene: 3. CDR3 sequence: CASSLGQGDRNTIYF. CDR3 DNA: TGCGCCAGCAGCTTGGGACAGGGGGATCGAAACACCATATATTTT.

This clonotype was picked up a small number of times. The rearrangement links TRBV5-6 to TRBJ1-1; D unresolved. The germline gives CDR1 SGHDT, CDR2 YYEEEE. The length of the CDR3 is 13 residues. V was clipped by 0 bases and J by 7 bases, with 10 bases between them. CDR3 protein: CASSLGTELEAFF. The CDR3, as DNA: TGTGCCAGCAGCTTGGGCACAGAACTTGAAGCTTTCTTT.

The chain has TRBV24-1 and TRBJ1-5; D is possibly TRBD1 (5 bases). Germline assignment: CDR1 KGHDR and CDR2 SFDVKD. The CDR3 is 16 amino acids. V lost 4 bases, J lost 5 bases, and 17 bases lay in between. CDR3 nucleotides: TGTGCCACCAGTGACTCAAGGACAAGCCAAGATCAGCCCCAGCATTTT. Translated: CATSDSRTSQDQPQHF.

This clonotype has just a few counts. The chain has TRBV4-3 and TRBJ2-5; perhaps TRBD2 as D (6 bases). This CDR3 is 15 amino acids long. V was shortened by 0 bases and J by 2 bases, with 10 bases between the two germline ends. Germline V gives CDR1 LGHNA, CDR2 YSLEER. CDR3 residues: CASSQDFGGQETQYF. The DNA of the CDR3 is TGCGCCAGCAGCCAAGATTTCGGGGGTCAAGAGACCCAGTACTTC.

This clonotype came up a few times. This chain uses TRBV27 with TRBJ2-7; tentative D call: TRBD1 (5 bases). CDR3 length: 13 amino acids. V was trimmed by 5 bases and J by 3 bases, leaving 11 bases between them. From germline, CDR1 is MNHEY and CDR2 SMNVEV (reference sequence). The CDR3 nucleotides read TGTGCCAGCAGTAGAACAGGACACTACGAGCAGTACGTC. It is translated as CASSRTGHYEQYV.

This clonotype has more than one count but fewer than ten. This sequence joins TRBV7-9 and TRBJ2-3; 9 bases are a match to TRBD2. The CDR3 is made up of 15 amino acids. Germline V gene data show CDR1 as SEHNR and CDR2 as FQNEAQ (reference sequence). V gave up 1 base and J gave up 3 bases; unmatched junction bases: 2. The CDR3 sequence: CASSLGGGATDTQYF. CDR3 sequence (DNA): TGTGCCAGCAGCTTAGGCGGGGGGGCAACAGATACGCAGTATTTT.

The chain employs TRBV2 and TRBJ2-7, with D tentatively TRBD1 (6 bases). The CDR3 spans 13 residues. Germline V gene sequence: CDR1 SNHLY, CDR2 FYNNEI. The V and J ends lost 7 bases and 6 bases respectively, with 16 bases between them. For the CDR3, the DNA is TGTGCCAGCACGCCCCAGGGGCTCCCCGAGCAGTACTTC. Residues: CASTPQGLPEQYF.

This clonotype showed up just a few times. V gene TRBV20-1 combines with J gene TRBJ2-2; 7 bases map to TRBD1. This CDR3 is 16 amino acids long. From germline, CDR1 is DFQATT and CDR2 SNEGSKA (reference sequence). V shed 1 base, J shed 0 bases, and the junction held 5 bases outside the gene matches. As DNA, the CDR3 is TGCAGTGCTAGAGGGTCAGGGGGAGCGAACACCGGGGAGCTGTTTTTT. It specifies CSARGSGGANTGELFF.

A word on this clonotype: Being one base from a much bigger clone, this may be a read error. The J gene is TRBJ2-1, the V gene TRBV12-3 or TRBV12-4; D tentatively fits TRBD1 or TRBD2 (5 bases each). CDR3 length: 16 amino acids. Trimming removed 2 bases from V and 6 bases from J, with 17 bases in between. DNA for the CDR3: TGTGCCAGCAGTTTACCCCTGAGGGGTAGCACCAATGAGCAGTTCTTC. Translating gives CASSLPLRGSTNEQFF.

CDR3 protein: CASSAGTGTYEQYV. The CDR3 nucleotides are TGTGCCAGCTCAGCCGGGACAGGGACTTACGAGCAGTACGTC. V is TRBV18 and J is TRBJ2-7, with 9 bases aligning to TRBD1. The length of the CDR3 is 14 residues. V gave up 5 bases and J gave up 4 bases; unmatched junction bases: 6. CDR1 is KGHSH and CDR2 is LQKENI in the germline V gene.

This clonotype was counted between two and nine times. The rearrangement links TRBV6-2 or TRBV6-3 to TRBJ2-3; either TRBD1 or TRBD2 may supply D (5 bases each). CDR3 length: 10 amino acids. Trimming shortened V by 10 bases and J by 10 bases, and 12 bases separated the two germline ends. Germline CDR1 and CDR2: MNHEY and SVGEGT. CDR3 residues: CATRGPSQYF. The CDR3 nucleotides read TGTGCCACCCGGGGCCCATCGCAGTATTTT.

This rearrangement joins TRBV5-1 to TRBJ2-1, with a possible D match to TRBD2 (5 bases). V shed 4 bases and J shed 10 bases, with 15 bases lying between them. Germline CDR1 reads SGHRS; CDR2 reads YFSETQ. This CDR3 spans 13 amino acids. The DNA of the CDR3 is TGCGCCAGCAGCCCGCGTTATGGCGGGGAGCAGTTCTTC. Protein sequence: CASSPRYGGEQFF.

The V and J genes are TRBV4-3 and TRBJ1-1; 11 nucleotides line up with TRBD1. The V gene end was trimmed by 1 base and the J gene end by 10 bases; junction bases not matched to a gene: 11. The V gene's germline CDR1 is LGHNA and CDR2 YSLEER. The CDR3 is 16 amino acids. CDR3 loop: CASSQVRDRGWILAFF. CDR3 nucleotides: TGCGCCAGCAGCCAAGTCCGGGACAGGGGGTGGATCTTAGCTTTCTTT.

This clonotype showed up just a few times. The chain links TRBV5-1 to TRBJ1-2; D is uncertain. This CDR3 region has 13 residues. Germline CDR1 reads SGHRS; CDR2 reads YFSETQ. V lost 2 bases, J lost 2 bases, and 7 bases lay in between. The CDR3 sequence: CASSFNENYGYTF. CDR3 in DNA: TGCGCCAGCAGCTTCAACGAAAACTATGGCTACACCTTC.

This clonotype was seen repeatedly, ten times or more. The chain employs TRBV19 and TRBJ1-2, with D possibly matching TRBD1 (6 bases). V lost 4 bases and J 4 bases, leaving 16 bases between the germline ends. Germline V CDR1 and CDR2: LNHDA, SQIVND (reference sequence). The CDR3 is 15 residues long. CDR3 bases: TGTGCCAGTAGTACAAGGACAGAGAGGAGCTATGGCTACACCTTC. This gives the protein CASSTRTERSYGYTF.

There are many counts of this clonotype. The chain joins TRBV14 to TRBJ2-5; the D gene is possibly TRBD1 (5 bases). Trimming took 6 bases from V and 5 from J, leaving 13 bases between them. The CDR3 covers 13 residues. Looked up from germline, CDR1 is SGHDN and CDR2 is FVKESK. CDR3 in amino acids: CASRKLPGETQYF. The CDR3 region has the DNA TGTGCCAGCAGAAAATTGCCAGGGGAGACCCAGTACTTC.

This clonotype has just a few counts. The chain carries TRBV3-1 and TRBJ2-3, with no clear D. The germline V gene encodes CDR1 LGHDT and CDR2 YNNKEL (reference sequence). The CDR3 has 14 residues. The V end was cut by 0 bases, the J end by 5 bases, with 9 bases between. CDR3 amino acids: CASSQDPTEDTQYF. DNA for the CDR3: TGTGCCAGCAGCCAAGATCCGACCGAAGATACGCAGTATTTT.

In this sample, this clonotype turned up a few times. V gene TRBV3-1 combines with J gene TRBJ1-5; D is ambiguous. Germline V gives CDR1 LGHDT, CDR2 YNNKEL (reference sequence). Trimming stripped 1 base from V and 4 bases from J, with 11 bases between. This CDR3 comprises 15 residues. As DNA, the CDR3 is TGTGCCAGCAGCCAAGGGCTCGGAACTAATCAGCCCCAGCATTTT. Amino acids: CASSQGLGTNQPQHF.

The chain recombines TRBV5-1 with TRBJ1-2; unclear D gene. There are 14 residues in the CDR3. Germline V gene lookup returns CDR1 SGHRS and CDR2 YFSETQ. V was cut by 0 bases and J by 8 bases, with 14 bases left in between. DNA of the CDR3: TGCGCCAGCAGCTTGGAGTCTGGAGTTTACGGCTACACCTTC. The encoded protein is CASSLESGVYGYTF.

This clonotype was seen more than once but under ten times. This chain uses TRBV7-2 with TRBJ2-3; TRBD2 agrees at 8 bases. The CDR3 consists of 16 residues. Germline CDR1 is SGHTA and CDR2 is FQGNSA. Germline trimming cut 5 bases from V and 0 bases from J; bases unmatched to any gene: 7. The CDR3 DNA follows: TGTGCCAGCAGCCCATTTGGCGGGGGGAGCACAGATACGCAGTATTTT. Amino acids: CASSPFGGGSTDTQYF.

The V call is TRBV12-3 or TRBV12-4, the J call TRBJ2-1, with 13 bases lining up with TRBD2. The CDR3 length is 18 residues. The ends lost 0 bases at V and 8 bases at J; junction bases unmatched: 10. For the CDR3, the DNA is TGTGCCAGCAGTTTAGCACTAGCGGGGGGGCAATTCGCGGATGAGCAGTTCTTC. It encodes CASSLALAGGQFADEQFF.

This clonotype has a handful of counts. V usage is TRBV4-1 and J usage is TRBJ2-7; 8 bases align to TRBD1. J was trimmed by 3 bases and V by 2 bases; bases with no gene match: 0. Germline values: CDR1 MGHRA, CDR2 YSYEKL. The CDR3 spans 13 residues. The CDR3 sequence: CASSQTGGYEQYV. The DNA of the CDR3 is TGCGCCAGCAGCCAAACAGGGGGCTACGAGCAGTACGTC.

V is TRBV7-9 and J is TRBJ1-2; 8 bases fit TRBD1. J gave up 4 bases and V 1 base, and 11 bases lay outside the gene matches. Germline V CDR1 and CDR2: SEHNR, FQNEAQ (reference sequence). The CDR3 covers 17 residues. CDR3 sequence reads: CASSLGGRQGSIYGYTF. For the CDR3, the DNA is TGTGCCAGCAGCTTAGGAGGGAGACAGGGGAGCATCTATGGCTACACCTTC. Using reference TRBV7-9 and TRBJ1-2 for the parts outside the CDR3, the full variable domain is DTGVSQNPRHKITKRGQNVTFRCDPISEHNRLYWYRQTLGQGPEFLTYFQNEAQLEKSRLLSDRFSAERPKGSFSTLEIQRTEQGDSAMYLCASSLGGRQGSIYGYTFGSGTRLTVV.